Following are 21 T cell receptor beta chains from one sample sequenced in a study of shared clonotypes between healthy human individuals. The repertoire was sequenced with immunoSEQ multiplex PCR; TCRdb's copy has only in-frame clones and lacks some. Of about 100,000 clones listed, over 65% are singletons. The sample was memory CD8+ T cells sorted from blood. The subset was: CD45RO+ cells pooled with CCR7-negative TemRA cells. Every receptor here comes from a woman in her 30s in good health.

V is TRBV4-1 and J is TRBJ2-2; D gene ambiguous. V lost 4 bases to trimming and J lost 5 bases, with 14 bases between them. This CDR3 has 15 residues. Germline V gene sequence: CDR1 MGHRA, CDR2 YSYEKL. In nucleotides, the CDR3 is TGCGCCAGCAGCCCCCATACTATGCTAACCGGGGAGCTGTTTTTT. It is translated as CASSPHTMLTGELFF.

This clone came up a few times. This chain links TRBV14 with TRBJ1-2; TRBD1 aligns across 7 bases. Germline lookup yields CDR1 SGHDN and CDR2 FVKESK. The V gene end was trimmed by 4 bases and the J gene end by 4 bases; junction bases not matched to a gene: 6. The length of the CDR3 is 14 residues. In nucleotides, the CDR3 is TGTGCCAGCAGCCCACCGGGACAGACCTATGGCTACACCTTC. This encodes CASSPPGQTYGYTF.

The rearrangement joins TRBV5-1 to TRBJ2-7; 8 nucleotides line up with TRBD2. The CDR3 totals 14 residues. The J segment lost 6 bases and the V segment lost 4 bases, leaving 9 bases of the junction unmatched. The V gene's germline CDR1 is SGHRS and CDR2 YFSETQ. The CDR3 coding sequence is TGCGCCAGCAGCCCAGCGGCGGGAGGTCTCGAGCAGTACTTC. Protein sequence: CASSPAAGGLEQYF.

This clone was counted many times. The chain's CDR3 is CAWSDILSPLHF. For the CDR3, the DNA is TGTGCCTGGAGTGACATTCTTTCACCCCTCCACTTT. The chain links TRBV30 to TRBJ1-6, with D unresolved. The CDR3 runs to 12 residues. Trimming took 1 base from V and 9 from J, leaving 7 bases between them. Germline V gene data show CDR1 as GTSNPN and CDR2 as SVGIG (reference sequence).

The chain employs TRBV18 and TRBJ2-7; D possibly corresponds to TRBD1 (6 bases). V lost 1 base to trimming and J lost 3 bases, with 10 bases between them. This CDR3 comprises 14 residues. In germline, CDR1 is KGHSH, CDR2 LQKENI. CDR3 nucleotides: TGTGCCAGCTCACCACGGCAGGGGATCTACGAGCAGTACTTC. This gives the protein CASSPRQGIYEQYF.

The chain has TRBV18 and TRBJ2-6; no clear D. With 0 bases removed from V and 0 bases from J, the gap between germline ends came to 6 bases. Per the germline V gene, CDR1 is KGHSH and CDR2 is LQKENI. The CDR3 length is 16 residues. The CDR3: CASSPPRSSGANVLTF. The CDR3 bases are TGTGCCAGCTCACCACCACGGAGCTCTGGGGCCAACGTCCTGACTTTC.

In regard to this clone: Other DNA sequences in the sample encode the same CDR3. The CDR3 region is CASSLSSGAYNEQFF. CDR3 DNA: TGCGCCAGCAGCTTGTCTAGCGGGGCTTACAATGAGCAGTTCTTC. J is TRBJ2-1 and V is TRBV5-1; 9 nucleotides line up with TRBD2. The length of the CDR3 is 15 residues. In germline, CDR1 is SGHRS, CDR2 YFSETQ. Unmatched junction bases numbered 3, after V lost 1 base and J lost 4 bases. The full variable domain, with the rest looked up from reference TRBV5-1 and TRBJ2-1, is KAGVTQTPRYLIKTRGQQVTLSCSPISGHRSVSWYQQTPGQGLQFLFEYFSETQRNKGNFPGRFSGRQFSNSRSEMNVSTLELGDSALYLCASSLSSGAYNEQFFGPGTRLTVL.

V gene TRBV5-1 combines with J gene TRBJ2-7; 11 bases are a match to TRBD2. Trimming at V came to 1 base and at J to 4 bases, leaving 4 bases not matched to a gene. CDR1 is SGHRS and CDR2 is YFSETQ in the germline V gene. This CDR3 contains 15 residues. CDR3 residues: CASSLLSSGRYEQYF. CDR3 DNA sequence: TGCGCCAGCAGCTTGTTGTCTAGCGGGAGGTACGAGCAGTACTTC.

The chain uses TRBV29-1 and TRBJ1-1; D ambiguous. With 3 bases removed from V and 4 bases from J, the gap between germline ends came to 12 bases. This CDR3 region has 13 residues. Germline lookup yields CDR1 SQVTM and CDR2 ANQGSEA. The CDR3: CSVDFGEVTEAFF. CDR3 coding DNA: TGCAGCGTTGATTTTGGGGAGGTCACTGAAGCTTTCTTT.

The chain couples TRBV5-6 to TRBJ1-1, with a possible D match to TRBD1 (5 bases). V dropped 2 bases and J dropped 10 bases, with 15 bases sitting between them. The CDR3 has 13 amino acids. The germline V gene encodes CDR1 SGHDT and CDR2 YYEEEE. The CDR3 DNA follows: TGTGCCAGCAGCTTAGAGAGGGGTGGTGGAGCTTTCTTT. It translates to CASSLERGGGAFF.

The chain couples TRBV5-6 to TRBJ2-6; 9 bases fit TRBD1. V was pared by 4 bases and J by 4 bases, with 9 bases of the junction left unmatched. The CDR3 length is 17 residues. Looked up from germline, CDR1 is SGHDT and CDR2 is YYEEEE. CDR3 amino acids: CASSPTGGRGGANVLTF. The CDR3 coding sequence is TGTGCCAGCAGCCCCACAGGGGGCCGAGGCGGGGCCAACGTCCTGACTTTC. Looking up the rest from reference TRBV5-6 and TRBJ2-6 gives the full variable domain: DAGVTQSPTHLIKTRGQQVTLRCSPKSGHDTVSWYQQALGQGPQFIFQYYEEEERQRGNFPDRFSGHQFPNYSSELNVNALLLGDSALYLCASSPTGGRGGANVLTFGAGSRLTVL.

The V call is TRBV5-1, the J call TRBJ1-1; D call uncertain. The germline V and J ends were trimmed by 4 bases and 3 bases, with 13 bases remaining between them. CDR1 and CDR2 (germline): SGHRS, YFSETQ. CDR3 size: 14 residues. CDR3 residues: CASSVLWIHTEAFF. CDR3 DNA: TGCGCCAGCAGCGTCCTGTGGATTCACACTGAAGCTTTCTTT.

The chain joins TRBV4-2 to TRBJ2-3; 9 nucleotides line up with TRBD1. Germline V lookup: CDR1 LGHNA, CDR2 YNFKEQ. This CDR3 is built from 16 residues. After removal of 0 bases from V and 4 bases from J, the junction contained 5 bases not matched to a gene. In nucleotides, the CDR3 is TGTGCCAGCAGCCAAGAACGGGGACAGGGCGCAGATACGCAGTATTTT. Translated, it gives CASSQERGQGADTQYF.

The chain uses TRBV30 and TRBJ2-7; 7 bases are a match to TRBD2. J was trimmed by 3 bases and V by 1 base; bases with no gene match: 12. CDR3 length equals 16 residues. Looked up from germline, CDR1 is GTSNPN and CDR2 is SVGIG (reference sequence). For the CDR3, the DNA is TGTGCCTGGAGTGCCGCCACCTCTAGCGGCCTCTACGAGCAGTACTTC. This codes for CAWSAATSSGLYEQYF.

The J gene is TRBJ2-3, the V gene TRBV9, with unresolved D. The CDR3 totals 15 residues. The germline V and J ends were trimmed by 0 bases and 2 bases, with 10 bases remaining between them. Germline V gene lookup returns CDR1 SGDLS and CDR2 YYNGEE. CDR3 DNA sequence: TGTGCCAGCAGCGTAGCTTTAAGGGCCACAGATACGCAGTATTTT. It codes for CASSVALRATDTQYF.

The rearrangement uses TRBV28 and TRBJ2-7, with a possible D match to TRBD1 (5 bases). The CDR3 has 13 residues. Germline assignment: CDR1 MDHEN and CDR2 SYDVKM. The V end was cut by 6 bases, the J end by 3 bases, with 12 bases between. CDR3 coding DNA: TGTGCCAGCAGCCGACAGAGTGTCTACGAGCAGTACTTC. It is translated as CASSRQSVYEQYF. The full variable domain, its missing parts supplied by reference TRBV28 and TRBJ2-7, is DVKVTQSSRYLVKRTGEKVFLECVQDMDHENMFWYRQDPGLGLRLIYFSYDVKMKEKGDIPEGYSVSREKKERFSLILESASTNQTSMYLCASSRQSVYEQYFGPGTRLTVT.

The sample holds a few counts of this clone. This sequence joins TRBV5-1 and TRBJ2-4; tentatively, D is TRBD1 (6 bases). The CDR3 spans 13 residues. V shed 4 bases and J shed 6 bases, with 11 bases lying between them. Germline V lookup: CDR1 SGHRS, CDR2 YFSETQ. CDR3 coding DNA: TGCGCCAGCAGCCCGGACAGCACAAACATTCAGTACTTC. This codes for CASSPDSTNIQYF.

V usage is TRBV19 and J usage is TRBJ2-7; D ambiguous. The CDR3 is 14 amino acids. From germline, CDR1 is LNHDA and CDR2 SQIVND (reference sequence). Trimming left V 1 base short and J 4 bases short, with 11 bases between. CDR3 nucleotides: TGTGCCAGTAGTATAGGAGGTTTTTGGTACGAGCAGTACTTC. It translates to CASSIGGFWYEQYF.

V usage is TRBV2 and J usage is TRBJ1-5, with 8 bases identical to TRBD1. The length of the CDR3 is 15 residues. Trimming at V came to 6 bases and at J to 6 bases, leaving 10 bases not matched to a gene. Germline CDR1 is SNHLY and CDR2 is FYNNEI. The CDR3 DNA is TGTGCCAGCAGCGCCGGACAGGGCGGGACTCAGCCCCAGCATTTT. The encoded protein is CASSAGQGGTQPQHF.

The chain employs TRBV19 and TRBJ1-5; possibly TRBD1 for D (5 bases). V was trimmed by 7 bases and J by 5 bases, leaving 21 bases between them. The CDR3 runs to 16 residues. Germline-derived CDR1 and CDR2 are LNHDA and SQIVND (reference sequence). CDR3 sequence (DNA): TGTGCCAGTATGGGCGGGCAGGGAAGGGCGGATCAGCCCCAGCATTTT. It yields the protein CASMGGQGRADQPQHF.

The V gene is TRBV4-1, the J gene TRBJ2-7; 7 nucleotides align to TRBD2. Germline CDR1 is MGHRA and CDR2 is YSYEKL. This CDR3 is built from 16 residues. The J segment lost 3 bases and the V segment lost 0 bases, leaving 8 bases of the junction unmatched. The CDR3 region has the DNA TGCGCCAGCAGCCAAGATGGGGGAGGGCCACTCTACGAGCAGTACTTC. Amino acid sequence: CASSQDGGGPLYEQYF.